Following are 21 T cell receptor beta chains from one sample sequenced in a study of T-cell memory formation after mild COVID-19. MiXCR, run by TCRdb on the 5' RACE reads, gives a single entry per CDR3 protein. The table includes 300,000 to 400,000 distinct CDR3 sequences, roughly 13% detected once. The specimen sequenced was PBMCs or a T cell subset sorted from them (not recorded which). Every receptor here comes from a man aged 18-30 years who had mild COVID-19 (a few samples of this study predate the infection). Cell type and time point are not known.

This clonotype occurred once. The V and J genes are TRBV7-2 and TRBJ1-2, with a weak D call TRBD1 (5 bases). The CDR3 is made up of 18 amino acids. The V gene lost 1 base and the J gene lost 0 bases, with 18 bases spanning the gap. Germline V gene lookup returns CDR1 SGHTA and CDR2 FQGNSA. CDR3 sequence: CASSLGRFGGAANYGYTF. Written as DNA, the CDR3 is TGTGCCAGCAGCTTAGGTCGGTTTGGAGGGGCCGCTAACTATGGCTACACCTTC.

This clonotype showed up just a few times. This chain links TRBV28 with TRBJ2-7; D gene ambiguous. V lost 5 bases to trimming and J lost 0 bases, with 14 bases between them. CDR3 size: 15 residues. CDR1 is MDHEN and CDR2 is SYDVKM in the germline V gene. This CDR3 reads CASSPDQRSSYEQYV. The DNA for the CDR3 is TGTGCCAGCAGTCCTGACCAGCGAAGCTCCTACGAGCAGTACGTC.

This clonotype was seen a handful of times. V usage is TRBV15 and J usage is TRBJ1-4; D is possibly TRBD1 (5 bases). V shed 8 bases and J shed 0 bases, with 10 bases lying between them. The V gene's germline CDR1 is LNHNV and CDR2 YYDKDF (reference sequence). The length of the CDR3 is 14 residues. The CDR3 bases are TGTGCCACCGCCGGGACTGCAACTAATGAAAAACTGTTTTTT. Translating it yields CATAGTATNEKLFF.

The rearrangement links TRBV3-1 to TRBJ2-3; no clear D. Trimming took off 0 bases at V and 4 bases at J, with 8 bases between the two ends. CDR1 is LGHDT, CDR2 YNNKEL, per germline (reference sequence). The CDR3 totals 14 residues. The CDR3 region is CASSQDMGPDTQYF. The CDR3 DNA is TGTGCCAGCAGCCAAGACATGGGTCCAGATACGCAGTATTTT.

The chain uses TRBV7-3 and TRBJ2-5, with D perhaps matching TRBD2 (6 bases). CDR1 and CDR2 from the germline V gene are SGHTA and FQGTGA. V lost 3 bases, J lost 9 bases, and 20 bases lay in between. This CDR3 comprises 15 residues. The CDR3 sequence: CASSLGEAPLRAQYF. The CDR3 region has the DNA TGTGCCAGCAGCTTGGGGGAGGCCCCCCTTAGGGCCCAGTACTTC.

This clonotype was counted once. The chain links TRBV30 to TRBJ2-5; D possibly corresponds to TRBD2 (7 bases). Deletions cut 1 base from V and 5 bases from J, with 11 bases between. The CDR3 is 13 residues long. Germline-derived CDR1 and CDR2 are GTSNPN and SVGIG (reference sequence). The CDR3 is CAWSGGGWETQYF. Written as DNA, the CDR3 is TGTGCCTGGAGTGGGGGGGGCTGGGAGACCCAGTACTTC.

The rearrangement uses TRBV4-3 and TRBJ2-2; D is ambiguous. The CDR3 is 15 amino acids. CDR1 LGHNA and CDR2 YSLEER come from the germline V gene. Trimming removed 1 base at V and 1 base at J, with 7 bases between. Here the CDR3 reads CASSQGQVNTGELFF. DNA of the CDR3: TGCGCCAGCAGCCAAGGGCAGGTGAACACCGGGGAGCTGTTTTTT.

This clonotype was seen only a few times. The chain employs TRBV5-1 and TRBJ1-2; D might be TRBD1 (6 bases). Looked up from germline, CDR1 is SGHRS and CDR2 is YFSETQ. The CDR3 is made up of 13 amino acids. The V gene lost 3 bases and the J gene lost 4 bases, with 10 bases spanning the gap. CDR3 loop: CASSSDSGYGYTF. In nucleotides, the CDR3 is TGCGCCAGCAGCTCGGACAGCGGCTATGGCTACACCTTC.

This clonotype was picked up many times. The rearrangement joins TRBV15 to TRBJ1-5; TRBD1 matches at 9 bases. Germline V gene sequence: CDR1 LNHNV, CDR2 YYDKDF (reference sequence). The CDR3 runs to 14 residues. With 5 bases clipped from V and 4 bases from J, the junction kept 3 bases outside the gene matches. CDR3 sequence: CATSGTGTNQPQHF. The CDR3 DNA follows: TGTGCCACCAGCGGGACAGGGACAAATCAGCCCCAGCATTTT.

The chain recombines TRBV18 with TRBJ2-7, with a possible D match to TRBD2 (6 bases). The CDR3 is 12 residues long. CDR1 is KGHSH, CDR2 LQKENI, per germline. Trimming pared 3 bases from V and 3 bases from J, leaving 6 bases between. DNA for the CDR3: TGTGCCAGCTCACCGGACTACTACGAGCAGTACGTC. Its translation: CASSPDYYEQYV.

This clonotype has just a few counts. It is likely a read error, because the conserved phenylalanine at the end of the CDR3 is missing. The limits of the CDR3 on the DNA are not certain, so only TCRdb's listed CDR3 is given. The chain carries TRBV4-1 and TRBJ2-1; TRBD1, the D gene given by the table, was not confirmed from the DNA. The germline gives CDR1 MGHRA, CDR2 YSYEKL. The CDR3 is 13 amino acids long, termini counted. The CDR3 region is CASSPRGWDSQTY.

The chain joins TRBV7-9 to TRBJ1-1; 7 positions agree with TRBD1. V dropped 5 bases and J dropped 1; count of bases not matched to a gene: 7. From germline, CDR1 is SEHNR and CDR2 FQNEAQ (reference sequence). CDR3 size: 15 residues. The CDR3 nucleotides read TGTGCCAGCAGCCGACAGGGTCGGAGGAACACTGAAGCTTTCTTT. Translating it yields CASSRQGRRNTEAFF. Using reference TRBV7-9 and TRBJ1-1 for the parts outside the CDR3, the full variable domain is DTGVSQNPRHKITKRGQNVTFRCDPISEHNRLYWYRQTLGQGPEFLTYFQNEAQLEKSRLLSDRFSAERPKGSFSTLEIQRTEQGDSAMYLCASSRQGRRNTEAFFGQGTRLTVV.

The chain joins TRBV6-2 or TRBV6-3 to TRBJ2-7; the D gene is possibly TRBD1 (6 bases). The length of the CDR3 is 13 residues. The V end was cut by 2 bases, the J end by 1 base, with 6 bases between. Germline CDR1 is MNHEY and CDR2 is SVGEGT. In nucleotides, the CDR3 is TGTGCCAGCAGTTACGACAGGTCCTACGAGCAGTACGTC. Translated, it gives CASSYDRSYEQYV.

This clonotype has only a few counts. The chain carries TRBV21-1 and TRBJ1-4; TRBD1, the table's D call, lacks a check against the DNA. TRBV21-1 is listed as a pseudogene. The CDR3 contains 15 residues. CDR3 protein: CASSKLQDSNEKLFF. In nucleotides, the CDR3 is TGTGCCAGCAGCAAATTGCAGGACAGTAATGAAAAACTGTTTTTT.

This clonotype was seen a few times. The chain combines TRBV6-6 with TRBJ1-1, with D possibly TRBD1 on 5 matching bases. The V end lost 5 bases, the J end lost 6 bases, and 19 bases lay between the germline ends. Germline lookup yields CDR1 MNHNY and CDR2 SVGAGI (reference sequence). The CDR3 contains 15 residues. For the CDR3, the DNA is TGTGCCAGCAGTCGACAGAACGGGCCAGGCGCTGAAGCTTTCTTT. This translates into CASSRQNGPGAEAFF.

The J gene is TRBJ2-1, the V gene TRBV28, with D perhaps TRBD2 (6 bases). The CDR3 is 14 amino acids. The germline V gene has CDR1 MDHEN and CDR2 SYDVKM. V lost 8 bases, J lost 8 bases, and 19 bases lay in between. For the CDR3, the DNA is TGTGCCAGCGATGGGGGGTGGGGCAGTCATGAGCAGTTCTTC. Translated, it gives CASDGGWGSHEQFF.

V usage is TRBV12-3 or TRBV12-4 and J usage is TRBJ2-1, with TRBD1 as a possible D gene (6 bases). V was shortened by 3 bases and J by 8 bases, with 17 bases between the two germline ends. This CDR3 contains 15 residues. CDR3: CASSLGTGSFDEQFF. The CDR3 DNA is TGTGCCAGCAGTTTGGGCACAGGGAGTTTCGATGAGCAGTTCTTC.

This clonotype has a handful of counts. V gene TRBV6-6 combines with J gene TRBJ2-7; TRBD1 aligns across 9 bases. V was pared by 6 bases and J by 3 bases, with 6 bases of the junction left unmatched. The germline V gene has CDR1 MNHNY and CDR2 SVGAGI (reference sequence). This CDR3 spans 14 amino acids. CDR3 region: CASSRTGANYEQYV. The CDR3, as DNA: TGTGCCAGCAGCCGGACAGGGGCTAACTACGAGCAGTACGTC.

In this sample, this clonotype turned up a few times. The rearrangement links TRBV4-3 to TRBJ2-4; D call uncertain. The germline V and J ends were trimmed by 0 bases and 0 bases, with 12 bases remaining between them. CDR3 length: 17 residues. Germline V gives CDR1 LGHNA, CDR2 YSLEER. The CDR3 bases are TGCGCCAGCAGCCAAGAGGTAGTGGGGATAGCCAAAAACATTCAGTACTTC. This sequence encodes CASSQEVVGIAKNIQYF.

This clonotype has more than one count but fewer than ten. CDR3 sequence (DNA): TGCGCCAGCAGCTTGGAGAGGGGGCACAATGGCTACACCTTC. This encodes CASSLERGHNGYTF. The rearrangement links TRBV5-1 to TRBJ1-2; 7 bases are shared with TRBD1. There are 14 residues in the CDR3. Germline V lookup: CDR1 SGHRS, CDR2 YFSETQ. Losses at the gene ends were 0 bases for V and 6 bases for J; bases not matched to a gene: 5.

This clonotype was counted between two and nine times. The chain carries TRBV7-9 and TRBJ2-1; 7 bases align to TRBD2. The germline V gene has CDR1 SEHNR and CDR2 FQNEAQ (reference sequence). J was trimmed by 9 bases and V by 5 bases; bases with no gene match: 10. The length of the CDR3 is 14 residues. The CDR3 nucleotides are TGTGCCAGCAGCCCCAGCGGGACCCTCGGTGAGCAGTTCTTC. Translated, it gives CASSPSGTLGEQFF.